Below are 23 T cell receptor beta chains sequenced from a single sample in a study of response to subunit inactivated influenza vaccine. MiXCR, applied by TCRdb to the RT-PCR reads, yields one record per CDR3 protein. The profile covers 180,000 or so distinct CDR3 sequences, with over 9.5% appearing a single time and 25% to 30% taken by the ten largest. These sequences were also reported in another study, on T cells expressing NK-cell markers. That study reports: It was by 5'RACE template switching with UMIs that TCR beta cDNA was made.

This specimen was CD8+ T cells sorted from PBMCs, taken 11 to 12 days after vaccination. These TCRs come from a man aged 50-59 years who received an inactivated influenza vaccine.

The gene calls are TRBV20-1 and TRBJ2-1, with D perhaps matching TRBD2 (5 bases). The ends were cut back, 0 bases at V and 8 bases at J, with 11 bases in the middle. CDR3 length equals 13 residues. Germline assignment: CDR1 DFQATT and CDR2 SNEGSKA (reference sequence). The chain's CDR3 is CSARDSLAYEQFF. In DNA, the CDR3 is TGCAGTGCTAGAGATTCGCTAGCATATGAGCAGTTCTTC.

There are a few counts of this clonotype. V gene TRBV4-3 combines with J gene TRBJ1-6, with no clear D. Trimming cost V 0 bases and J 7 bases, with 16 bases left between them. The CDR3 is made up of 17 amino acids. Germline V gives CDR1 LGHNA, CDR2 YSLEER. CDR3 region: CASSQDPDVAPNSPLHF. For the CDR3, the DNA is TGCGCCAGCAGCCAAGATCCCGACGTGGCCCCCAATTCACCCCTCCACTTT.

CDR3 protein: CSVCPGGHEQYF. The CDR3 DNA sequence: TGCAGCGTGTGCCCGGGGGGCCACGAGCAGTACTTC. The gene calls are TRBV29-1 and TRBJ2-7, with D possibly being TRBD2 (7 bases). Germline CDR1 reads SQVTM; CDR2 reads ANQGSEA. The CDR3 has 12 amino acids. Trimming stripped 6 bases from V and 5 bases from J, with 14 bases between.

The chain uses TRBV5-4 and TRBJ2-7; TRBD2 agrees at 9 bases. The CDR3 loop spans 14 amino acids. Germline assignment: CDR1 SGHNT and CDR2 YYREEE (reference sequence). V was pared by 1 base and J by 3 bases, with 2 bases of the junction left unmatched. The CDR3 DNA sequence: TGTGCCAGCAGCTTGTTTAGCGGGGGCTACGAGCAGTACTTC. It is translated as CASSLFSGGYEQYF.

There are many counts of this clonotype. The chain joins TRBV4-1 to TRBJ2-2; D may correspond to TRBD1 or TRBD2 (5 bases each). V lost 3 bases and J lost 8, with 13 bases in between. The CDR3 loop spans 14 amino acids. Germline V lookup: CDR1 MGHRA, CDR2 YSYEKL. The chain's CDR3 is CASSHRDVEGELFF. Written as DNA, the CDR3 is TGCGCCAGCAGCCATAGGGACGTCGAGGGGGAGCTGTTTTTT.

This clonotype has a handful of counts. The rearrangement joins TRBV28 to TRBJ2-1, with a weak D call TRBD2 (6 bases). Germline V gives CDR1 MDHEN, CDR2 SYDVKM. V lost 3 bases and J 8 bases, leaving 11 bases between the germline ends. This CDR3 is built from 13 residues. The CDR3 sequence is CASSFAGPHEQFF. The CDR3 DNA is TGTGCCAGCAGTTTCGCGGGACCCCATGAGCAGTTCTTC.

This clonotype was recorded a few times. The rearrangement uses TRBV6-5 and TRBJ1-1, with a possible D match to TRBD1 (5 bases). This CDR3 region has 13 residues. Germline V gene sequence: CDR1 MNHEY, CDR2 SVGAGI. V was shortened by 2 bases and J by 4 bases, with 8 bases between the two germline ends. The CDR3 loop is CASSYPGGTEAFF. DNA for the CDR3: TGTGCCAGCAGTTACCCCGGGGGCACTGAAGCTTTCTTT.

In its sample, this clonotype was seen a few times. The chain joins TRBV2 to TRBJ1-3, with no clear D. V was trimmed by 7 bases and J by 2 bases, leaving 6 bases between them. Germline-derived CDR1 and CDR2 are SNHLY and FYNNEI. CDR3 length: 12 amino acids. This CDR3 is CASNLAGNTIYF. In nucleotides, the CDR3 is TGTGCCAGCAACTTAGCTGGAAACACCATATATTTT. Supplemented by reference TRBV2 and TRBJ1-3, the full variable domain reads EPEVTQTPSHQVTQMGQEVILRCVPISNHLYFYWYRQILGQKVEFLVSFYNNEISEKSEIFDDQFSVERPDGSNFTLKIRSTKLEDSAMYFCASNLAGNTIYFGEGSWLTVV.

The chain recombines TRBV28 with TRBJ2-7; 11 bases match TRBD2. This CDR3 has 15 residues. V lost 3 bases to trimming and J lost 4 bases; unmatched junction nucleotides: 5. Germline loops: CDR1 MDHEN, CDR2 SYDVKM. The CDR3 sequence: CASSFGLAGGYEQYF. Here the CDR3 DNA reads TGTGCCAGCAGTTTTGGGCTAGCGGGAGGATACGAGCAGTACTTC.

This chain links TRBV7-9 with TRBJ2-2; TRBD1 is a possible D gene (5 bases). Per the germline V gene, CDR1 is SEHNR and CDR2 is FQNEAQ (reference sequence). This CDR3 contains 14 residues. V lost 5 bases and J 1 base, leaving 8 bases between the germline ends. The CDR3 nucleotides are TGTGCCAGCAGCCCAACAGGGAACACCGGGGAGCTGTTTTTT. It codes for CASSPTGNTGELFF.

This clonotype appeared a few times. CDR3 DNA sequence: TGCAGCGCGTGCTTGGGACCCCTCATCTACGAGCAGTACTTC. Translating gives CSACLGPLIYEQYF. The rearrangement uses TRBV29-1 and TRBJ2-7, with D perhaps matching TRBD1 or TRBD2 (5 bases each). The CDR3 loop spans 14 amino acids. The germline V gene has CDR1 SQVTM and CDR2 ANQGSEA. Trimming cost V 7 bases and J 3 bases, with 19 bases left between them.

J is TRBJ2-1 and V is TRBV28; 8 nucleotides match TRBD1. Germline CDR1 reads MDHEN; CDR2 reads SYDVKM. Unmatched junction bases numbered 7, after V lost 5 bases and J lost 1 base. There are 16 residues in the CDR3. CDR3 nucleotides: TGTGCCAGCAGTCAAAACAGGGGGATTTCCTACAATGAGCAGTTCTTC. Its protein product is CASSQNRGISYNEQFF.

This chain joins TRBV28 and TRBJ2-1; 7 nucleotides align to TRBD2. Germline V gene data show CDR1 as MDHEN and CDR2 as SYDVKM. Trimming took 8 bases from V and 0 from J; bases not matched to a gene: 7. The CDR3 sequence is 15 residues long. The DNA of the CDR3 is TGTGCCAGCGTTTACGGGGGGAGCTCCTACAATGAGCAGTTCTTC. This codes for CASVYGGSSYNEQFF.

This chain's CDR3 is CASTPLEGSEAFF. The CDR3 nucleotides read TGTGCCAGCACCCCCCTAGAGGGCTCTGAAGCTTTCTTT. This rearrangement joins TRBV7-6 to TRBJ1-1; D remains unclear. Germline V gives CDR1 SGHVS, CDR2 FNYEAQ. Trimming cost V 7 bases and J 6 bases, with 15 bases left between them. This CDR3 comprises 13 residues. The full variable domain, rest sourced from reference TRBV7-6 and TRBJ1-1, is GAGVSQSPRYKVTKRGQDVALRCDPISGHVSLYWYRQALGQGPEFLTYFNYEAQQDKSGLPNDRFSAERPEGSISTLTIQRTEQRDSAMYRCASTPLEGSEAFFGQGTRLTVV.

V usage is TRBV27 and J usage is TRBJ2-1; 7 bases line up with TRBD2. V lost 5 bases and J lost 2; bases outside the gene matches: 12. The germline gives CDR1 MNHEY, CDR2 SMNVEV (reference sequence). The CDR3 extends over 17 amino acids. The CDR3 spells CASSPEPSGLTYNEQFF. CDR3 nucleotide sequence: TGTGCCAGCAGTCCCGAACCTAGCGGCCTTACCTACAATGAGCAGTTCTTC.

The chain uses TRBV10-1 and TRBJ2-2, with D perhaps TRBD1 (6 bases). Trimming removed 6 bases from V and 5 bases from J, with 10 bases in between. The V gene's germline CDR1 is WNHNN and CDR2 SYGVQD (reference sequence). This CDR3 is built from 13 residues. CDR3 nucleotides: TGCGCCAGCAGCAGGACAGTGACCGGGGAGCTGTTTTTT. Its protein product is CASSRTVTGELFF.

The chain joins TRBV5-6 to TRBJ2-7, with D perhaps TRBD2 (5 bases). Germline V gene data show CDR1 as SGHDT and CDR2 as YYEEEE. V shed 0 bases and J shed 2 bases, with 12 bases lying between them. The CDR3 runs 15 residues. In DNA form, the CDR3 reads TGTGCCAGCAGCTTGGTTAGGGAGTTCCCCTACGAGCAGTACTTC. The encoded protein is CASSLVREFPYEQYF.

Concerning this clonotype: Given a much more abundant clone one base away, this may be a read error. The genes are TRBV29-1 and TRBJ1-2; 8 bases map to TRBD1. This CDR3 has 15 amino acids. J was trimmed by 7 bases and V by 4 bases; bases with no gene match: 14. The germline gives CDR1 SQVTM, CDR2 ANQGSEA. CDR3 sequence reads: CSVGDRLSSLAGYTF. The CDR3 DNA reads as TGCAGCGTTGGGGACAGGTTATCTTCTTTGGCTGGCTACACCTTC. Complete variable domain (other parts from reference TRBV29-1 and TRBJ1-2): SAVISQKPSRDICQRGTSLTIQCQVDSQVTMMFWYRQQPGQSLTLIATANQGSEATYESGFVIDKFPISRPNLTFSTLTVSNMSPEDSSIYLCSVGDRLSSLAGYTFGSGTRLTVV.

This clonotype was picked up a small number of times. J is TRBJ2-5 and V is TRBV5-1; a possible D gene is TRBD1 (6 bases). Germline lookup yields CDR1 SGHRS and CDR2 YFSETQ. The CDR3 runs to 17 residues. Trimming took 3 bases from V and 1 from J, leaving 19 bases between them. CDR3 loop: CASSWDGQSPIQETQYF. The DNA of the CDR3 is TGCGCCAGCAGCTGGGACGGACAGAGCCCAATCCAAGAGACCCAGTACTTC.

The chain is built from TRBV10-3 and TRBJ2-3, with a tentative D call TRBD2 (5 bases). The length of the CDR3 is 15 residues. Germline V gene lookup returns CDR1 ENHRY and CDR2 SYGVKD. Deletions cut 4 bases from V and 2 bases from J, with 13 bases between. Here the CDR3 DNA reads TGTGCCATCAGTGCTCCGCTAGCTAACACAGATACGCAGTATTTT. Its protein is CAISAPLANTDTQYF.

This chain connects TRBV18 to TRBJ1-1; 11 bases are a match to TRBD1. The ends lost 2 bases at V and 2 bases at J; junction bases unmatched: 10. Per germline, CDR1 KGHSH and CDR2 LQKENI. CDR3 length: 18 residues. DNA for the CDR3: TGTGCCAGCTCACCAACCCTGGGACAGGGGGTGGGAAACACTGAAGCTTTCTTT. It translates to CASSPTLGQGVGNTEAFF.

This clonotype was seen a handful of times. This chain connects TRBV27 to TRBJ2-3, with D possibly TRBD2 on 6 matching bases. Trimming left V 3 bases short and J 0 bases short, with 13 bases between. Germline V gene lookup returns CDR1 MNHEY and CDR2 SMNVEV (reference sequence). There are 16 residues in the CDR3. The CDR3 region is CASSFGGGISTDTQYF. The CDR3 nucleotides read TGTGCCAGCAGTTTCGGCGGCGGGATTAGCACAGATACGCAGTATTTT.

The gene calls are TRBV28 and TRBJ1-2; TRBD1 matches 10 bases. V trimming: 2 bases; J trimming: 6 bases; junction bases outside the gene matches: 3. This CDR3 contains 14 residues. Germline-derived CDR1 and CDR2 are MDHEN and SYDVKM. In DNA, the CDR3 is TGTGCCAGCAGTTTACCAGGGACAGGGGATGGCTACACCTTC. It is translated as CASSLPGTGDGYTF.